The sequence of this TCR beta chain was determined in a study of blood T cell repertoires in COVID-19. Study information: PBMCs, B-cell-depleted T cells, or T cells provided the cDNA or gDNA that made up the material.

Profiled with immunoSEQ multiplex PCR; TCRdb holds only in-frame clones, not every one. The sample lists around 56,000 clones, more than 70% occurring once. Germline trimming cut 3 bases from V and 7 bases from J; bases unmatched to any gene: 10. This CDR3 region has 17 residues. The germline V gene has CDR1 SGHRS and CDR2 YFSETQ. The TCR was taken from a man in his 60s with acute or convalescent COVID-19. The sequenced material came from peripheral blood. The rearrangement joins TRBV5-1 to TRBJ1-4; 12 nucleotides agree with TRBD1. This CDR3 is CASSSGDRGQLSEKLFF. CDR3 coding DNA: TGCGCCAGCAGCTCGGGGGACAGGGGGCAACTGAGTGAAAAACTGTTTTTT.